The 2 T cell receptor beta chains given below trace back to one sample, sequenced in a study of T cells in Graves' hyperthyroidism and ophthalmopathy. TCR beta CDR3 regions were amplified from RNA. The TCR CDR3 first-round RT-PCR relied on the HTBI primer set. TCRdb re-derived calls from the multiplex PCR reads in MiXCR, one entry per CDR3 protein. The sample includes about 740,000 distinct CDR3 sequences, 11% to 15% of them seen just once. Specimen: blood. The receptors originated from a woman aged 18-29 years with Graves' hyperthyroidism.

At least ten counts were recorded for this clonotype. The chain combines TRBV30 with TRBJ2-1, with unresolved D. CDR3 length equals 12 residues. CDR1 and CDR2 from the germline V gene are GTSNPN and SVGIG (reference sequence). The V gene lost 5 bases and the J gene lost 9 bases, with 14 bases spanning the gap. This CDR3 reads CAWGGGRVEQFF. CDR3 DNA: TGTGCCTGGGGCGGTGGACGAGTTGAGCAGTTCTTC.

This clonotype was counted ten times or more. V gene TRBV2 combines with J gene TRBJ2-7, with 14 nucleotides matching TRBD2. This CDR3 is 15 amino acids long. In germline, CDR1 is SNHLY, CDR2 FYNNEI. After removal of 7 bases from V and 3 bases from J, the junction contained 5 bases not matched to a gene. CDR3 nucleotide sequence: TGTGCCAGCAAAGTGGGACTAGCGGGAGTCTACGAGCAGTACTTC. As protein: CASKVGLAGVYEQYF.